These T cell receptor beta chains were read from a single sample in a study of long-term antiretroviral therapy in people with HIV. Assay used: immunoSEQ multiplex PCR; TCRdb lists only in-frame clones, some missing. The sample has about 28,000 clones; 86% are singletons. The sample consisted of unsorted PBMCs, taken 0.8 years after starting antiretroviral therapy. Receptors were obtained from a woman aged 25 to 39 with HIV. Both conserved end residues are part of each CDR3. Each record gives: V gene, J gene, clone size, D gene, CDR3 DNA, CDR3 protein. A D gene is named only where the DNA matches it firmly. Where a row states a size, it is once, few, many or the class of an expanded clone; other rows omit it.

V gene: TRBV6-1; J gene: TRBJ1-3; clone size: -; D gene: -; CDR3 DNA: TGTGCCAGCAGTGAATTTACAGGGACTGGAAACACCATATATTTT; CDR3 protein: CASSEFTGTGNTIYF
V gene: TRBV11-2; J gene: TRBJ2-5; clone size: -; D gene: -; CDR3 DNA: TGTGCCAGCAGGTCCACCAAAATCTCCCCCCAAGAGACCCAGTACTTC; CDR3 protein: CASRSTKISPQETQYF
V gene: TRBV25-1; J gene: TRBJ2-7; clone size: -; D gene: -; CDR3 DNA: TGTGCCAGCAGTGAAGGAGAGGCTCCTTCCTACGAGCAGTACTTC; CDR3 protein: CASSEGEAPSYEQYF
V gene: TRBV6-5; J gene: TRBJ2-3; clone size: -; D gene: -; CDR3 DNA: TGTGCCACTAGCCTCGGCGTCTCCACAGATACGCAGTATTTT; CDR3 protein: CATSLGVSTDTQYF
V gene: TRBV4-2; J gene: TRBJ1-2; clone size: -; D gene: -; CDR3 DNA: TGTGCCAGCAGCGAAGCCGACAGCTCCTATGGCTACACCTTC; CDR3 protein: CASSEADSSYGYTF
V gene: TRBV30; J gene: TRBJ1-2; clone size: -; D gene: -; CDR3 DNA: TGTGCCTGGAGTTCCCCCCCACAGGGAGTCCCTGGCTACACCTTC; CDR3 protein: CAWSSPPQGVPGYTF
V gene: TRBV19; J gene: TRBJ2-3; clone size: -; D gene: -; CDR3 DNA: TGTGCCAGTAGTATTTTTCAAGATACGCAGTATTTT; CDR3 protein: CASSIFQDTQYF
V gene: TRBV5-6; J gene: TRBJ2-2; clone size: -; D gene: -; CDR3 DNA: TGTGCCAGCAGCTTGTATCCAACGAGTGTCGGGGAGCTGTTTTTT; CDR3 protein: CASSLYPTSVGELFF
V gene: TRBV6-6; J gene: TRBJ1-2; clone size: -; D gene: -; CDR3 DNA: TGTGCCAGCACCTACTGGGGGGCAGAAGGCTATGGCTACACCTTC; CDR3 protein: CASTYWGAEGYGYTF
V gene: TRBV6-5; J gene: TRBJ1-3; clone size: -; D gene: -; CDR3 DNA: TGTGCCAGCAGTACAACAGGGAACGCTGGAAACACCATATATTTT; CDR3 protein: CASSTTGNAGNTIYF
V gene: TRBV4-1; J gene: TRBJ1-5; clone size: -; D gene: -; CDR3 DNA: TGCGCCAGCAGCCTTAGGACTGTCTTCGAAAGCAATCAGCCCCAGCATTTT; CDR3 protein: CASSLRTVFESNQPQHF
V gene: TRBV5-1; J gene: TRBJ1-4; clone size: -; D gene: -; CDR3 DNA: TGCGCCAGCACACAGAACGGAGATAATGAAAAACTGTTTTTT; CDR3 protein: CASTQNGDNEKLFF
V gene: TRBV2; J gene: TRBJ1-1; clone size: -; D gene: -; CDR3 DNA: TGTGCCAGCAGCCTAGGTGGGAGGGCCACTGAAGCTTTCTTT; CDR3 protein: CASSLGGRATEAFF
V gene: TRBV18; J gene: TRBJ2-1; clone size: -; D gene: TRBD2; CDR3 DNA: TGTGCCAGCTCAAGGCTAGCGGGGTCCTACAATGAGCAGTTCTTC; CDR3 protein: CASSRLAGSYNEQFF
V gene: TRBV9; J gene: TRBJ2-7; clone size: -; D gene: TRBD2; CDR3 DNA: TGTGCCAGCAGCGTCGGCGGTAGCGGGGTCTACGAGCAGTACTTC; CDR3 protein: CASSVGGSGVYEQYF
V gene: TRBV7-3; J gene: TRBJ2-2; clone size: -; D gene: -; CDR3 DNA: TGTGCCAGCAGCGCTTCTACAGCCGACACCGGGGAGCTGTTTTTT; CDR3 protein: CASSASTADTGELFF
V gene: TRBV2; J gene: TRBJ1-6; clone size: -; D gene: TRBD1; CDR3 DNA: TGTGCCAGCAGCACCGGGACAGGAGCTTCACCCCTCCACTTT; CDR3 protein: CASSTGTGASPLHF
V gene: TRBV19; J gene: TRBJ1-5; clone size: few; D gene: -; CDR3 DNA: TGTGCCAGTAGTATAGAATCGAATCAGCCCCAGCATTTT; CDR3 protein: CASSIESNQPQHF
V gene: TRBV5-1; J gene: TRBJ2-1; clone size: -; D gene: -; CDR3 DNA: TGCGCCAGCAGACGGGACATCGTCAACAATGAGCAGTTCTTC; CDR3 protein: CASRRDIVNNEQFF
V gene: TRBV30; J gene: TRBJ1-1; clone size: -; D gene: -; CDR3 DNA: TGTGCCAGCAGGGGATGGAACACTGAAGCTTTCTTT; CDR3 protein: CASRGWNTEAFF
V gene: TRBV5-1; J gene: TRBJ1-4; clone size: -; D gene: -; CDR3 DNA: TGCGCCAGCAGCTTCGGGGATCCTAATGAAAAACTGTTTTTT; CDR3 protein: CASSFGDPNEKLFF
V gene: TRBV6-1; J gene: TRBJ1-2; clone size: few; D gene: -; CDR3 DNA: TGTGCCAGCAGTGGGGCGGGGGCGAGGAATGGCTACACCTTC; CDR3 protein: CASSGAGARNGYTF
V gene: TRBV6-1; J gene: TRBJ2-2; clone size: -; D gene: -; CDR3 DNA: TGTGCCACCAAGACCACCGGGGAGCTGTTTTTT; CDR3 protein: CATKTTGELFF
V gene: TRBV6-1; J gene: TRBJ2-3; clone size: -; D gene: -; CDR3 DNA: TGTGCCAGCAGCACCGGGGCTCTAAGCACAGATACGCAGTATTTT; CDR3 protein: CASSTGALSTDTQYF
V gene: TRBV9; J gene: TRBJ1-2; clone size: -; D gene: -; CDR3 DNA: TGTGCCAGCAGCGAGGTGGGGGGCTACACCTTC; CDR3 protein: CASSEVGGYTF
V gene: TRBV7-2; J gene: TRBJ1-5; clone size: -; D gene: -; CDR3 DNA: TGTGCCAGCAGCCCGGACATTTTCTGGAATCAGCCCCAGCATTTT; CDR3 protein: CASSPDIFWNQPQHF
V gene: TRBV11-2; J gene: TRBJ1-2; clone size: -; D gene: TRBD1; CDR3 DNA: TGTGCCAGCAGCCGCATACGACAGGGGAGGGGGTTGGGCGATGGCTACACCTTC; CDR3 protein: CASSRIRQGRGLGDGYTF
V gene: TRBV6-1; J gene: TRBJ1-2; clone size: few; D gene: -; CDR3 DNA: TGTGCCAGCAGTGAAGGAAGGGTAAGAGCCTATGGCTACACCTTC; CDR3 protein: CASSEGRVRAYGYTF
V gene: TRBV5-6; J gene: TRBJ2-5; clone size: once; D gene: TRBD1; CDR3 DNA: TGTGCCAGCAGCTTGGTCCGGGACAGGGAAGAGACCCAGTACTTC; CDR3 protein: CASSLVRDREETQYF
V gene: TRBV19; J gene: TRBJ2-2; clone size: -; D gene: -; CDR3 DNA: TGTGCCAGTAGTATTAAGACAGTGAACACCGGGGAGCTGTTTTTT; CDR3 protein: CASSIKTVNTGELFF
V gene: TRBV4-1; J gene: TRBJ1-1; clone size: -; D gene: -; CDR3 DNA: TGCGCCAGCAGACCTGTGGGAAGGGCGCTGAACACTGAAGCTTTCTTT; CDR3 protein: CASRPVGRALNTEAFF
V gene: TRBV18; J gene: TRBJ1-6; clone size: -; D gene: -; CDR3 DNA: TGTGCCAGCTCACCGAATACTTCACCCCTCCACTTT; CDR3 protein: CASSPNTSPLHF
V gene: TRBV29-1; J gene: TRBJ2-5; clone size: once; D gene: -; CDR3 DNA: TGCAGCGTTGACCAACCTACCCAGTACTTC; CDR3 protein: CSVDQPTQYF
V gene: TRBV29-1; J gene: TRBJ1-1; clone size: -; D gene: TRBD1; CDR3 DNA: TGCAGCGCAGAAACAGGGGGCCTCACTGAAGCTTTCTTT; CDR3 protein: CSAETGGLTEAFF
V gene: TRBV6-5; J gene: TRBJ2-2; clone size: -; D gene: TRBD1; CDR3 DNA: TGTGCCAGCAGTCCAAATCCGGGACAGCCCGGGGAGCTGTTTTTT; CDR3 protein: CASSPNPGQPGELFF
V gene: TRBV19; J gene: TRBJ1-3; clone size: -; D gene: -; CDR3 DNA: TGTGCCAGTAGTCCCCGGGGTTCTGGAAACACCATATATTTT; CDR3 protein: CASSPRGSGNTIYF
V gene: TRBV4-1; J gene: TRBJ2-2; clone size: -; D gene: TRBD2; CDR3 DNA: TGCGCCAGCAGCCAAGTAGCGGGGGCGGAGCTGTTTTTT; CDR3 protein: CASSQVAGAELFF
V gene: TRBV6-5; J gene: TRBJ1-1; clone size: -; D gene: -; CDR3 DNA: TGTGCCAGCAGTGGAACTGAAGCTTTCTTT; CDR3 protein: CASSGTEAFF
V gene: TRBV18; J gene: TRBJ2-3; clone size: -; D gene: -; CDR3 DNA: TGTGCCAGCTCAATCGGGGTTGGGACGGGCGTCACAGATACGCAGTATTTT; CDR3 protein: CASSIGVGTGVTDTQYF
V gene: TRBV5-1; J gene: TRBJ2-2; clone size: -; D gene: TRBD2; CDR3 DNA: TGCGCCAGCAGCTTGACGGCGGGGAGGGGCACCGGGGAGCTGTTTTTT; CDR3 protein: CASSLTAGRGTGELFF
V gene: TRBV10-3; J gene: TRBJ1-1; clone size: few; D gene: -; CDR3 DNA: TGTGCCCTTACACAGGGCATGAACACTGAAGCTTTCTTT; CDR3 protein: CALTQGMNTEAFF
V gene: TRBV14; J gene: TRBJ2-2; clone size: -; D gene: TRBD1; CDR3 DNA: TGTGCCAGCAGCCAAATGGGGACAGGGGACACCGGGGAGCTGTTTTTT; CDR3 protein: CASSQMGTGDTGELFF
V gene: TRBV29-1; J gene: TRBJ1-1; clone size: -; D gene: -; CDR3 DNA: TGCAGCGTGACTCAGGGGAACACTGAAGCTTTCTTT; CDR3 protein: CSVTQGNTEAFF
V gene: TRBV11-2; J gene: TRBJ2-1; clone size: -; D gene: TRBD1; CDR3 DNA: TGTGCCAGCAGTTCAACAGGGGGCGCGCAGTTCTTC; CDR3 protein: CASSSTGGAQFF
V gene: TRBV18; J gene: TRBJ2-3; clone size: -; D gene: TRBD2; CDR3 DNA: TGTGCCAGCTCTCCCACTAGCGGTGATACGCAGTATTTT; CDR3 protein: CASSPTSGDTQYF